This T cell receptor beta chain was sequenced during a study of CD8 T cells in Susac syndrome. CDR1 and CDR2 (germline): LGHNA, YNFKEQ. The CDR3 runs to 18 residues. Trimming took 5 bases from V and 6 from J, leaving 29 bases between them. When the RNA was reverse transcribed, random hexamers were used with an input of about 0.5 to 1 ug. TCRdb itself ran the immunoSEQ multiplex PCR reads through MiXCR, one entry per CDR3 protein. The data contain approximately 130,000 distinct CDR3 sequences, around 90% of them seen just once; the ten biggest clones take up around 0.24%. Material for sequencing was CD8+ T cells from PBMCs. The clonotype comes from a human donor with multiple sclerosis. The chain has TRBV4-2 and TRBJ2-7; D call uncertain. CDR3 sequence reads: CASSAVATGPTPLFEQYF. The DNA of the CDR3 is TGTGCCAGCAGCGCCGTTGCGACCGGACCTACCCCCCTCTTCGAGCAGTACTTC.